This T cell receptor (beta chain) originates from a study of OX40 agonist ivuxolimab in advanced cancers. Overall study: Earlier anti-PD-1, anti-PD-L1 or anti-CTLA-4 therapy was permitted; around 40% had received some. Partial responses were seen in three patients, one with hepatocellular carcinoma and two with cutaneous melanoma.

Overall study results and limits: Average numbers of expanded clones were greater in CD8+ T cells than in CD4+.

Turning to this clone: Its antigen remains unidentified.

Libraries were prepared by immunoSEQ multiplex PCR; TCRdb keeps only in-frame clonotypes and omits some of them. The data show roughly 100,000 clones, approximately 87% seen once. In germline, CDR1 is LGHNT, CDR2 FRNRAP. The V and J ends lost 0 bases and 7 bases, in that order; junction bases with no gene match: 5. The length of the CDR3 is 16 residues. The gene calls are TRBV12-5 and TRBJ1-5; TRBD1 agrees at 11 bases. The sequence was obtained from an adult with an advanced solid tumor such as melanoma, head and neck, liver or kidney cancer. Material: CD4+ or CD8+ T cells sorted from blood, obtained in a trial of the OX40 agonist ivuxolimab. CDR3 nucleotide sequence: TGTGCTAGTGGTTTGGTACTCGGGACAGGGGGGCAGCCCCAGCATTTT. As protein: CASGLVLGTGGQPQHF.